This T cell receptor beta chain derives from a study of shared clonotypes between healthy human individuals. Here immunoSEQ multiplex PCR was the method, and the copy in TCRdb shows in-frame clones only, minus some. The table records fewer than 850,000 clones, about 96% of them present only once. Positive CCR7 selection of CD45RO-negative cells yielded the naive CD8 cells, and terminally differentiated effector memory CD45RA+ cells were excluded. The CDR3 is 11 amino acids. CDR1 and CDR2 from the germline V gene are SGHAT and FQNNGV. Trimming pared 5 bases from V and 8 bases from J, leaving 9 bases between.

The source material was naive CD8+ T cells sorted from blood. This receptor was identified in a young man in good health. V and J are TRBV11-2 and TRBJ1-2; D ambiguous. The CDR3 reads CASSQLGGYTF. The CDR3 DNA reads as TGTGCCAGCAGCCAATTGGGGGGCTACACCTTC.